The 32 T cell receptor beta chains below come from one sample, sequenced in a study of OX40 agonist ivuxolimab in advanced cancers. Libraries were prepared by immunoSEQ multiplex PCR; TCRdb keeps only in-frame clonotypes and omits some of them. The sample comprises around 95,000 clones, approximately 91% of which are singletons, and 0.7% to 0.9% rests with the top ten. Specimen: CD4+ or CD8+ T cells sorted from blood, collected in a trial of the OX40 agonist ivuxolimab. The receptors were gathered from an adult with an advanced solid tumor such as melanoma, head and neck, liver or kidney cancer.

The chain employs TRBV6-5 and TRBJ2-7; 11 nucleotides align to TRBD1. The length of the CDR3 is 14 residues. The ends lost 5 bases at V and 4 bases at J; junction bases unmatched: 4. CDR1 MNHEY and CDR2 SVGAGI come from the germline V gene. The CDR3 loop is CASSLGQGAYEQYF. The CDR3 DNA reads as TGTGCCAGCAGTCTAGGACAGGGGGCTTACGAGCAGTACTTC.

The CDR3 nucleotides are TGTGCCAGCAGCTTATACAGGACCACCTACGAGCAGTACTTC. Amino acids: CASSLYRTTYEQYF. J is TRBJ2-7 and V is TRBV7-2; a weak D match, TRBD1 (5 bases). Germline assignment: CDR1 SGHTA and CDR2 FQGNSA. The CDR3 consists of 14 residues. V lost 2 bases, J lost 2 bases, and 10 bases lay in between.

This clone showed up just once. V gene TRBV7-9 combines with J gene TRBJ2-3; 9 nucleotides match TRBD2. Germline CDR1 is SEHNR and CDR2 is FQNEAQ (reference sequence). This CDR3 is built from 13 residues. The V segment lost 1 base and the J segment 11 bases; nucleotides outside the gene matches: 4. The CDR3 coding sequence is TGTGCCAGCAGCTTAGGCTCAGCGGGGGGGCAGTATTTT. It yields the protein CASSLGSAGGQYF.

This chain uses TRBV14 with TRBJ2-3; 8 nucleotides match TRBD2. The CDR3 sequence is 15 residues long. CDR1 is SGHDN, CDR2 FVKESK, per germline. V trimming: 5 bases; J trimming: 1 base; junction bases outside the gene matches: 5. CDR3 amino acids: CASSSAGGRTDTQYF. The CDR3 DNA is TGTGCCAGCAGCTCGGCGGGGGGTCGCACAGATACGCAGTATTTT.

The V and J genes are TRBV6-6 and TRBJ2-1; D is possibly TRBD2 (6 bases). V was shortened by 0 bases and J by 8 bases, with 17 bases between the two germline ends. Germline CDR1 MNHNY, CDR2 SVGAGI (reference sequence). The CDR3 runs 16 residues. CDR3 sequence: CASSYSGGTPPYEQFF. The DNA of the CDR3 is TGTGCCAGCAGTTACTCGGGCGGGACCCCTCCTTATGAGCAGTTCTTC.

The CDR3 bases are TGTGCCAGCAGCTTGGATGGACAGGGGAGCAATCAGCCCCAGCATTTT. Its translation is CASSLDGQGSNQPQHF. The rearrangement uses TRBV5-4 and TRBJ1-5, with 9 bases that match TRBD1. The CDR3 consists of 16 residues. Looked up from germline, CDR1 is SGHNT and CDR2 is YYREEE (reference sequence). With 0 bases clipped from V and 1 base from J, the junction kept 2 bases outside the gene matches.

J is TRBJ1-5 and V is TRBV6-5; 7 bases line up with TRBD1. After removal of 6 bases from V and 2 bases from J, the junction contained 7 bases not matched to a gene. The CDR3 has 15 residues. Germline V lookup: CDR1 MNHEY, CDR2 SVGAGI. The CDR3 loop reads CASRPYRGGNQPQHF. The CDR3 nucleotides are TGTGCCAGCAGGCCCTACAGGGGAGGCAATCAGCCCCAGCATTTT.

This chain connects TRBV30 to TRBJ1-1; D is unclear. The CDR3 has 12 residues. Germline CDR1 is GTSNPN and CDR2 is SVGIG (reference sequence). Trimming took 3 bases from V and 8 from J, leaving 13 bases between them. CDR3 in amino acids: CAWRTNKKEAFF. In nucleotides, the CDR3 is TGTGCCTGGAGGACTAACAAAAAAGAAGCTTTCTTT.

The gene calls are TRBV19 and TRBJ1-5; unclear D gene. The V and J ends lost 4 bases and 0 bases respectively, with 10 bases between them. In germline, CDR1 is LNHDA, CDR2 SQIVND (reference sequence). CDR3 length: 15 residues. In DNA form, the CDR3 reads TGTGCCAGTAGTAAGGGTCCGTATAGCAATCAGCCCCAGCATTTT. Protein sequence: CASSKGPYSNQPQHF.

The rearrangement joins TRBV29-1 to TRBJ2-1, with 8 bases lining up with TRBD2. V was pared by 1 base and J by 11 bases, with 4 bases of the junction left unmatched. The germline V gene has CDR1 SQVTM and CDR2 ANQGSEA. This CDR3 region has 12 residues. CDR3 in DNA: TGCAGCGTTGAAGGTAGCGGGGCAAAGCAGTTCTTC. This encodes CSVEGSGAKQFF.

The V and J genes are TRBV27 and TRBJ2-1, with TRBD1 as a possible D gene (5 bases). With 5 bases removed from V and 5 bases from J, the gap between germline ends came to 10 bases. There are 13 residues in the CDR3. The germline gives CDR1 MNHEY, CDR2 SMNVEV (reference sequence). The CDR3 reads CASSLDRDNEQFF. DNA of the CDR3: TGTGCCAGCAGTCTCGACAGAGACAATGAGCAGTTCTTC.

The chain links TRBV5-5 to TRBJ2-6, with no clear D. Germline values: CDR1 SGHKS, CDR2 YYEKEE (reference sequence). The V and J ends lost 0 bases and 4 bases respectively, with 5 bases between them. The length of the CDR3 is 14 residues. CDR3 nucleotides: TGTGCCAGCAGCTTGGTCTCCGGGGCCAACGTCCTGACTTTC. This sequence encodes CASSLVSGANVLTF.

The rearrangement links TRBV28 to TRBJ1-3; TRBD1 matches 7 bases. The germline gives CDR1 MDHEN, CDR2 SYDVKM. This CDR3 region has 19 residues. With V trimmed by 6 bases and J by 0 bases, 17 bases remained unmatched. In nucleotides, the CDR3 is TGTGCCAGCAGGCCATCCGGGACAGCCTCTTTTTTCTCTGGAAACACCATATATTTT. It codes for CASRPSGTASFFSGNTIYF. The entire variable domain, with the rest obtained from reference TRBV28 and TRBJ1-3, is as follows: DVKVTQSSRYLVKRTGEKVFLECVQDMDHENMFWYRQDPGLGLRLIYFSYDVKMKEKGDIPEGYSVSREKKERFSLILESASTNQTSMYLCASRPSGTASFFSGNTIYFGEGSWLTVV.

The rearrangement links TRBV6-5 to TRBJ1-6, with TRBD1 matching over 7 bases. The CDR3 contains 14 residues. The J segment lost 8 bases and the V segment lost 2 bases, leaving 3 bases of the junction unmatched. Per germline, CDR1 MNHEY and CDR2 SVGAGI. CDR3: CASSYGTVHSPLHF. DNA for the CDR3: TGTGCCAGCAGTTACGGGACAGTGCATTCACCCCTCCACTTT.

This clone appeared a single time. This sequence joins TRBV7-2 and TRBJ1-1; no definite D call. Looked up from germline, CDR1 is SGHTA and CDR2 is FQGNSA. Trimming shortened V by 2 bases and J by 10 bases, and 11 bases separated the two germline ends. The CDR3 spans 12 residues. The CDR3 reads CASSLTFLGAFF. CDR3 nucleotide sequence: TGTGCCAGCAGCTTAACTTTTCTGGGAGCTTTCTTT.

J is TRBJ2-7 and V is TRBV6-6; TRBD1 might be the D (5 bases). Germline V gives CDR1 MNHNY, CDR2 SVGAGI (reference sequence). V lost 6 bases, J lost 0 bases, and 12 bases lay in between. This CDR3 contains 14 residues. This CDR3 reads CASSLRRGSYEQYF. The CDR3 region has the DNA TGTGCCAGCAGCTTAAGAAGGGGCTCCTACGAGCAGTACTTC.

The rearrangement links TRBV4-3 to TRBJ1-3; 9 positions agree with TRBD1. The V gene end was trimmed by 1 base and the J gene end by 4 bases; junction bases not matched to a gene: 8. CDR1 LGHNA and CDR2 YSLEER come from the germline V gene. The CDR3 contains 17 residues. The CDR3 bases are TGCGCCAGCAGCCAAGCCACAGGGGGCGCGTGGGGAAACACCATATATTTT. This codes for CASSQATGGAWGNTIYF.

The chain employs TRBV28 and TRBJ1-1, with TRBD1 matching over 7 bases. Per the germline V gene, CDR1 is MDHEN and CDR2 is SYDVKM. After removal of 5 bases from V and 4 bases from J, the junction contained 1 base not matched to a gene. The CDR3 loop spans 12 amino acids. The CDR3 nucleotides are TGTGCCAGCAGTGACAGGGCCACTGAAGCTTTCTTT. Protein product: CASSDRATEAFF.

The chain links TRBV25-1 to TRBJ1-2, with D perhaps TRBD1 (5 bases). The CDR3 contains 14 residues. Germline V gene data show CDR1 as MGHDK and CDR2 as SYGVNS. The V and J ends lost 4 bases and 8 bases respectively, with 17 bases between them. The CDR3 region has the DNA TGTGCCAGCAGTGCCCTAGGAGGGGTGTGGGGCTACACCTTC. This translates into CASSALGGVWGYTF.

The chain carries TRBV6-5 and TRBJ1-2; 7 positions match TRBD1. The V and J ends lost 7 bases and 4 bases, in that order; junction bases with no gene match: 9. Germline V gene data show CDR1 as MNHEY and CDR2 as SVGAGI. The CDR3 runs 14 residues. CDR3 in DNA: TGTGCCAGCACGGAGGGGACAGCCGGCTATGGCTACACCTTC. Residues: CASTEGTAGYGYTF.

The chain has TRBV7-2 and TRBJ2-3; D gene uncertain. There are 12 residues in the CDR3. Trimming pared 3 bases from V and 8 bases from J, leaving 9 bases between. Germline assignment: CDR1 SGHTA and CDR2 FQGNSA. CDR3 protein: CASSFLGRTQYF. The CDR3 DNA follows: TGTGCCAGCAGCTTCTTGGGTCGTACGCAGTATTTT.

The chain recombines TRBV27 with TRBJ2-1, with D perhaps matching TRBD1 or TRBD2 (6 bases each). The CDR3 sequence is 15 residues long. CDR1 MNHEY and CDR2 SMNVEV come from the germline V gene (reference sequence). Deletions cut 3 bases from V and 3 bases from J, with 12 bases between. CDR3 in amino acids: CASSLPGGNYNEQFF. The CDR3 DNA follows: TGTGCCAGCAGTTTGCCCGGGGGCAACTACAATGAGCAGTTCTTC.

The V gene is TRBV2, the J gene TRBJ2-1, with D hard to call. Trimming took 5 bases from V and 5 from J, leaving 13 bases between them. CDR1 and CDR2 from the germline V gene are SNHLY and FYNNEI. The CDR3 runs 14 residues. Here the CDR3 reads CASSPDLLNNEQFF. The CDR3 DNA reads TGTGCCAGCAGTCCCGATCTTTTAAACAATGAGCAGTTCTTC.

J is TRBJ2-3 and V is TRBV6-5; D is possibly TRBD2 (7 bases). The germline gives CDR1 MNHEY, CDR2 SVGAGI. V lost 0 bases and J lost 3, with 13 bases in between. CDR3 length equals 16 residues. In DNA, the CDR3 is TGTGCCAGCAGTTACTCTGGTGGGGGGGCGACAGATACGCAGTATTTT. Protein sequence: CASSYSGGGATDTQYF.

This CDR3 is CASSFGSKAGEQYF. DNA of the CDR3: TGTGCCAGTTCGTTTGGGAGTAAGGCAGGGGAGCAGTACTTC. J is TRBJ2-7 and V is TRBV7-2; D tentatively reads TRBD1 or TRBD2 (5 bases each). Germline CDR1 and CDR2: SGHTA and FQGNSA. CDR3 length: 14 amino acids. V lost 9 bases and J lost 7, with 22 bases in between.

The chain carries TRBV30 and TRBJ1-5; TRBD1 matches at 9 bases. The CDR3 is 15 residues long. CDR1 GTSNPN and CDR2 SVGIG come from the germline V gene (reference sequence). V shed 0 bases, J shed 4 bases, and the junction held 4 bases outside the gene matches. DNA for the CDR3: TGTGCCTGGAGTGTTGAGACAGGGGGTAATCAGCCCCAGCATTTT. Translation gives CAWSVETGGNQPQHF.

The chain couples TRBV30 to TRBJ1-1; D possibly corresponds to TRBD1 (5 bases). The CDR3 is 11 amino acids. CDR1 and CDR2 from the germline V gene are GTSNPN and SVGIG (reference sequence). V shed 3 bases and J shed 10 bases, with 12 bases lying between them. The CDR3 coding sequence is TGTGCCTGGAGCTCCAGGGTTCGAGCTTTCTTT. It codes for CAWSSRVRAFF.

The V call is TRBV27, the J call TRBJ1-3; D ambiguous. The CDR3 has 14 amino acids. V was shortened by 5 bases and J by 2 bases, with 10 bases between the two germline ends. The germline gives CDR1 MNHEY, CDR2 SMNVEV (reference sequence). The CDR3 sequence is CASSTHSPGNTIYF. CDR3 sequence (DNA): TGTGCCAGCAGTACGCATTCCCCTGGAAACACCATATATTTT.

V is TRBV5-1 and J is TRBJ2-2, with 11 positions matching TRBD2. The CDR3 runs to 17 residues. The germline gives CDR1 SGHRS, CDR2 YFSETQ. Trimming cost V 0 bases and J 6 bases; bases outside gene matches: 7. DNA for the CDR3: TGCGCCAGCAGCTTGGATAGCGGGAGGGCCGGGGCCGGGGAGCTGTTTTTT. As protein: CASSLDSGRAGAGELFF.

The V gene is TRBV18, the J gene TRBJ2-1; 8 bases fit TRBD2. Germline loops: CDR1 KGHSH, CDR2 LQKENI. This CDR3 is built from 17 residues. The ends lost 1 base at V and 0 bases at J; junction bases unmatched: 5. The chain's CDR3 is CASSPLAGGDSYNEQFF. DNA for the CDR3: TGTGCCAGCTCACCACTGGCGGGAGGAGACTCCTACAATGAGCAGTTCTTC.

This chain connects TRBV4-3 to TRBJ2-4; D not certain. The CDR3 sequence is 13 residues long. Germline-derived CDR1 and CDR2 are LGHNA and YSLEER. V was pared by 0 bases and J by 4 bases, with 4 bases between. The DNA of the CDR3 is TGCGCCAGCAGCCAAGACAGGAAAAACATTCAGTACTTC. Translated: CASSQDRKNIQYF.

This chain uses TRBV30 with TRBJ1-6, with 9 positions matching TRBD1. Looked up from germline, CDR1 is GTSNPN and CDR2 is SVGIG (reference sequence). The CDR3 has 14 amino acids. Trimming at V came to 3 bases and at J to 13 bases, leaving 10 bases not matched to a gene. CDR3: CAWSHPGQGSPLHF. The DNA for the CDR3 is TGTGCCTGGAGCCACCCGGGACAGGGTTCTCCCCTCCACTTT.